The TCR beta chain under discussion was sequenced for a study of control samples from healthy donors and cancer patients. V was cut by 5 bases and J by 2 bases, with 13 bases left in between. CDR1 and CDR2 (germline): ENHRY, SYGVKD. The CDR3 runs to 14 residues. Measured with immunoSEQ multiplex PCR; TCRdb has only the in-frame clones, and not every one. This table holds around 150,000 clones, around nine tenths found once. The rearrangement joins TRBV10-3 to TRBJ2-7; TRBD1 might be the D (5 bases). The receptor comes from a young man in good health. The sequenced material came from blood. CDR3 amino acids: CAISPDSSPYEQYF. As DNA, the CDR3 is TGTGCCATCAGTCCCGACAGTAGCCCCTACGAGCAGTACTTC.